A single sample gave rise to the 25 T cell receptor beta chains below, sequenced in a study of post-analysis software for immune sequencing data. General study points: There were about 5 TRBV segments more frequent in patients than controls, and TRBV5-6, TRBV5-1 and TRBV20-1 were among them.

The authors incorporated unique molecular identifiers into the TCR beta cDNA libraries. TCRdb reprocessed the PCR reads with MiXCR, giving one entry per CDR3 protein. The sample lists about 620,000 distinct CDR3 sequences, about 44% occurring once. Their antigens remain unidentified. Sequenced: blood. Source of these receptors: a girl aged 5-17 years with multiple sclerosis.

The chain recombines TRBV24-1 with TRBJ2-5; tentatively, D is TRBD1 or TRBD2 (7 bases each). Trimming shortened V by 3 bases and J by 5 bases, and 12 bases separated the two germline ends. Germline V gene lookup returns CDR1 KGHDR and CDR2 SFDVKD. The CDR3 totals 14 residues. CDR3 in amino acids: CATSDTRGGETQYF. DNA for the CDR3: TGTGCCACCAGTGATACCAGGGGGGGGGAGACCCAGTACTTC.

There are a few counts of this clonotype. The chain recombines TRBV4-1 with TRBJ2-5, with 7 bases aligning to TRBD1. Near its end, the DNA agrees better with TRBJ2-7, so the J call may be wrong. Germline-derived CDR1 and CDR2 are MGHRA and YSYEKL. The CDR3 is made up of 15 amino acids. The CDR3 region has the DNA TGCGCCAGCAGCCGATTACAGGGGCAAGCCAACGAGCAGTACTTC. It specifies CASSRLQGQANEQYF.

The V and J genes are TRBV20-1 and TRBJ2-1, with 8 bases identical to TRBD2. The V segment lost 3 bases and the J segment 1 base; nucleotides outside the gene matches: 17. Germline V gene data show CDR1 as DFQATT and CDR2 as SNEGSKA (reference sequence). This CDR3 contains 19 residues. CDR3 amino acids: CSARGGGTAQHRSYNEQFF. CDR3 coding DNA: TGCAGTGCTAGGGGCGGGGGGACCGCACAACACCGGTCCTACAATGAGCAGTTCTTC.

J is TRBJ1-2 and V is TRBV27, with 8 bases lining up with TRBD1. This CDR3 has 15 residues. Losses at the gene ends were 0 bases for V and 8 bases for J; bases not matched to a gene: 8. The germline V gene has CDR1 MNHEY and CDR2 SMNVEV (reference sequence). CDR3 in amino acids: CASSLSGRGQEGYTF. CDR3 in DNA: TGTGCCAGCAGTTTATCAGGCAGGGGGCAGGAGGGCTACACCTTC.

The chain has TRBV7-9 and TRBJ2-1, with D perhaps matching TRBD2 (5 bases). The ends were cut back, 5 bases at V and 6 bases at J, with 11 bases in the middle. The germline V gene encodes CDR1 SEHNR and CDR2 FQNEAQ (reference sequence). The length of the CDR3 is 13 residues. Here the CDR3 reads CASSRSGGNEQFF. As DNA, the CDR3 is TGTGCCAGCAGCCGGTCCGGAGGCAATGAGCAGTTCTTC.

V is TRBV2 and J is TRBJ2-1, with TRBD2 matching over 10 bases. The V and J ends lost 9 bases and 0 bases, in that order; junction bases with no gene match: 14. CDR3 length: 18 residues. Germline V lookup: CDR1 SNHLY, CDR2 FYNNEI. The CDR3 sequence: CARVSAGTSVSSYNEQFF. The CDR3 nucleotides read TGTGCCAGAGTTTCCGCCGGGACTAGCGTAAGCTCCTACAATGAGCAGTTCTTC.

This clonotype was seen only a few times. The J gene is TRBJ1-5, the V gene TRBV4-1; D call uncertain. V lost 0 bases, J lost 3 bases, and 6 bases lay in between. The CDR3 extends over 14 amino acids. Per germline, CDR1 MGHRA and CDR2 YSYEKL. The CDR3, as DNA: TGCGCCAGCAGCCAAGATAGGACCAATCAGCCCCAGCATTTT. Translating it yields CASSQDRTNQPQHF.

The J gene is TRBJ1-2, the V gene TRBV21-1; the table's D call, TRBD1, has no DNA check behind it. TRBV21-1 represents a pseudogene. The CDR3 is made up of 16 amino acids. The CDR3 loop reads CTSSNMEDRESYGYTF. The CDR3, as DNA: TGTACCAGCAGCAATATGGAGGACAGGGAAAGCTATGGCTACACCTTC.

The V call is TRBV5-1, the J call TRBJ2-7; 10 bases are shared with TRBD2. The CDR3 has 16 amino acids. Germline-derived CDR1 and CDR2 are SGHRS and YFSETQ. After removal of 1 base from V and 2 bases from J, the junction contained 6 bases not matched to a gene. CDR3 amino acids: CASSLRLAGGTYEQYF. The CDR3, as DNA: TGCGCCAGCAGCTTGCGATTAGCGGGAGGAACCTACGAGCAGTACTTC.

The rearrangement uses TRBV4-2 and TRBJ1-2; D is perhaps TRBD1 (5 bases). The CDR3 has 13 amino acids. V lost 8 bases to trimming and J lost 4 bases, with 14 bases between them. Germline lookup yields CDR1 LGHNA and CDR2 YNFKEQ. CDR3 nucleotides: TGTGCCAGCGCCCAGGGCGGGAGCTATGGCTACACCTTC. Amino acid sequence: CASAQGGSYGYTF.

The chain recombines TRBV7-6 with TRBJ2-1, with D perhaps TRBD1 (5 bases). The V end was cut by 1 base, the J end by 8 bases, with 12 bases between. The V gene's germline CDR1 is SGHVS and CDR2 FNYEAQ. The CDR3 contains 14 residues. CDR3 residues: CASSLVSRVDEQFF. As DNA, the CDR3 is TGTGCCAGCAGCTTAGTTTCCAGGGTCGATGAGCAGTTCTTC.

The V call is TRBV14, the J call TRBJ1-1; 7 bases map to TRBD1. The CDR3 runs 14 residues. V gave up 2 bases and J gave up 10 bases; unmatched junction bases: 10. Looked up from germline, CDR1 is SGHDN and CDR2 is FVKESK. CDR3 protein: CASSQRDSCKGAFF. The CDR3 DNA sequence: TGTGCCAGCAGCCAACGGGACAGTTGTAAGGGAGCTTTCTTT. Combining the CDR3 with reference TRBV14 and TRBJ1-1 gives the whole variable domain EAGVTQFPSHSVIEKGQTVTLRCDPISGHDNLYWYRRVMGKEIKFLLHFVKESKQDESGMPNNRFLAERTGGTYSTLKVQPAELEDSGVYFCASSQRDSCKGAFFGQGTRLTVV.

The CDR3 region has the DNA TGTGCCAGCAGTGCCACGGTCTCCTACGAGCAGTACTTC. Encoded protein: CASSATVSYEQYF. V is TRBV6-1 and J is TRBJ2-7; D remains ambiguous. Germline lookup yields CDR1 MNHNS and CDR2 SASEGT. The CDR3 consists of 13 residues. The V and J ends lost 4 bases and 0 bases respectively, with 7 bases between them.

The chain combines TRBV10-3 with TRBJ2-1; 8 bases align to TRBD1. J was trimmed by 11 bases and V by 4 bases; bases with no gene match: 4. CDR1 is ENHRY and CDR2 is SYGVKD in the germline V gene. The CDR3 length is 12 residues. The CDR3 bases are TGTGCCATCAGTGGCTACAGGGGGAAGCAGTTCTTC. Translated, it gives CAISGYRGKQFF.

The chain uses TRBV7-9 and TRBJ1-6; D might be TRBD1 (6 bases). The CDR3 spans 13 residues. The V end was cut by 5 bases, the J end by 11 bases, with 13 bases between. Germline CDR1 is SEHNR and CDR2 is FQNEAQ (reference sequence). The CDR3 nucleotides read TGTGCCAGCAGCGCGCAGGGGCCTCCACCCCTCCACTTT. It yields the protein CASSAQGPPPLHF.

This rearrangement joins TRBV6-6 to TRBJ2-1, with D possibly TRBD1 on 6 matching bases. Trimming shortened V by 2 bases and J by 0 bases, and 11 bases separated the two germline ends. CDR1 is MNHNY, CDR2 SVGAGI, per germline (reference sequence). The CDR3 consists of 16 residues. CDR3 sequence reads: CASSYNQGSSYNEQFF. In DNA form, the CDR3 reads TGTGCCAGCAGTTACAATCAGGGGAGCTCCTACAATGAGCAGTTCTTC.

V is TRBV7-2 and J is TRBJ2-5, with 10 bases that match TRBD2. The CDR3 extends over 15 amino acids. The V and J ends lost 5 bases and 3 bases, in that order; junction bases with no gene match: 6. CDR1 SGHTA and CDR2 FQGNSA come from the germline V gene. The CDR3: CASSEGLAWEETQYF. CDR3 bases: TGTGCCAGCAGCGAGGGACTAGCGTGGGAAGAGACCCAGTACTTC.

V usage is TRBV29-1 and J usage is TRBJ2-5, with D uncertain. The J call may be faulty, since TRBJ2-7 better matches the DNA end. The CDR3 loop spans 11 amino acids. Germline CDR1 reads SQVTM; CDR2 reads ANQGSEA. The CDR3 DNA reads TGCAGCGTTGGGCAGATCGACGAGCAGTACTTC. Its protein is CSVGQIDEQYF.

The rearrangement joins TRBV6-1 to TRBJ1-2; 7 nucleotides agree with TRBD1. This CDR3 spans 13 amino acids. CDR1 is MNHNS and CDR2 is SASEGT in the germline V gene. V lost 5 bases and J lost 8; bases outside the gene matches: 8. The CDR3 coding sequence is TGTGCCAGCAGTACCGACAGGGTTGGAGGCTACACCTTC. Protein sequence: CASSTDRVGGYTF.

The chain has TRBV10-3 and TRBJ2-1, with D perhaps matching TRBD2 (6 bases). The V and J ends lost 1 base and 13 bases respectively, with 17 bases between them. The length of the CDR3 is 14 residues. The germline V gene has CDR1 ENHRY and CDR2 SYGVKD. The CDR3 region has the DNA TGTGCCATCAGTGAGTTAACAAGGACTAAAGATCAGTTCTTC. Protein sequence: CAISELTRTKDQFF.

For the CDR3, the DNA is TGCGCCAGCAGCTTGGGGCAGAATCTTTATGGCTACACCTTC. Its translation is CASSLGQNLYGYTF. The J gene is TRBJ1-2, the V gene TRBV5-1; D not resolved. V was shortened by 0 bases and J by 5 bases, with 11 bases between the two germline ends. There are 14 residues in the CDR3. Germline V gives CDR1 SGHRS, CDR2 YFSETQ. Full variable domain (missing parts from reference TRBV5-1 and TRBJ1-2): KAGVTQTPRYLIKTRGQQVTLSCSPISGHRSVSWYQQTPGQGLQFLFEYFSETQRNKGNFPGRFSGRQFSNSRSEMNVSTLELGDSALYLCASSLGQNLYGYTFGSGTRLTVV.

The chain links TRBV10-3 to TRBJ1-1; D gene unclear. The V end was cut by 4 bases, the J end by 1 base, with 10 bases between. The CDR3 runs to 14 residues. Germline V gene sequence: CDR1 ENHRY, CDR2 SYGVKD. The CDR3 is CAISGSAGNTEAFF. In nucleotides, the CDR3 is TGTGCCATCAGTGGGTCGGCAGGGAACACTGAAGCTTTCTTT.

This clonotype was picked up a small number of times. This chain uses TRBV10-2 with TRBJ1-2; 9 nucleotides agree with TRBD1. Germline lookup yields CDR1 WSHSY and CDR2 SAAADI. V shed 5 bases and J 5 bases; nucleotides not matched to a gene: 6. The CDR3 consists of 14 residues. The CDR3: CASSFGQGRYGYTF. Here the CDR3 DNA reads TGCGCCAGCAGTTTCGGACAGGGGAGGTATGGCTACACCTTC.

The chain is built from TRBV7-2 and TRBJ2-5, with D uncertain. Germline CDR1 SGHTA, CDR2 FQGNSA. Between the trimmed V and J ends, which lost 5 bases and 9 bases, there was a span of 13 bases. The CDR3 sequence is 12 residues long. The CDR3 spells CASSPRTHAQYF. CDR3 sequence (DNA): TGTGCCAGCAGCCCCCGGACCCACGCCCAGTACTTC.

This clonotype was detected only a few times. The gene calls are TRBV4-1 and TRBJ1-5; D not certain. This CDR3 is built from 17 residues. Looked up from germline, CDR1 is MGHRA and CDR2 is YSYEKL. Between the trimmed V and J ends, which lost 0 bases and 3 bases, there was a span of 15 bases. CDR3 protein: CASSQDDRIVINQPQHF. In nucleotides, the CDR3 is TGCGCCAGCAGCCAAGATGATCGGATTGTGATCAATCAGCCCCAGCATTTT.